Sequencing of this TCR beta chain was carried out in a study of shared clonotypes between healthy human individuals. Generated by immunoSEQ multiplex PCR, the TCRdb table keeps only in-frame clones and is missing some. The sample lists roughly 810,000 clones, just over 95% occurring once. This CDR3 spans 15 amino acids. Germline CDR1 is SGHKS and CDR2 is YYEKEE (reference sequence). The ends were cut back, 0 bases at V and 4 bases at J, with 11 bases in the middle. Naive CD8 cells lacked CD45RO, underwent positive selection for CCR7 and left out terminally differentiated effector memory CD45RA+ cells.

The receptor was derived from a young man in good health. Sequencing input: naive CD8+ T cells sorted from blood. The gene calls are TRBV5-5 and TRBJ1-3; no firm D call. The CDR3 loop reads CASSLERGRGNTIYF. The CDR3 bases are TGTGCCAGCAGCTTGGAGCGGGGTAGGGGAAACACCATATATTTT.